What follows is one TCR beta chain and its context. As a fraction of the sample, this clonotype is large (0.1 to 1%). Base qualities are not recorded, but no much larger clone differs from it by a single base. This sample stems from a study of Japanese encephalitis immunity and Zika vaccine responses (dated by TCRdb to about 2021). About the study as a whole: Each included participant got alum-adjuvanted ZPIV three times, at weeks 0, 4 and 28, with every dose being 5.0 ug. The study tested whether prior Japanese encephalitis virus (JEV) or yellow fever virus (YFV) vaccination shaped CD4 T cell responses to the Zika vaccine. ZIKV peptides were 15-mers overlapping by 11 residues, selected for NetMHCpan/NetMHCII-predicted epitopes with affinity below 50 nM. For TCR sequencing, over 5 representative participants were selected from each pre-vaccination group, and samples were taken at week 0 (after pre-vaccination, before ZPIV) and at week 52. TCR repertoires from three flavivirus-naive individuals were additionally analyzed at weeks 2, 6 and 52 after the start of ZPIV vaccination. For stimulation, either ZIKV structural-protein peptide pools divided into flavivirus-conserved and non-conserved sets were used, or JEV or YFV peptides matching the pre-vaccination. Two to three months ahead of the first ZPIV dose, 11 to 13 participants were given JEV vaccine (IXIARO) as a two-dose regimen with the doses 28 days apart. One dose of YFV vaccine (YF-VAX) was administered before ZPIV to roughly 12 participants, and several participants were flavivirus-naive.

PBMCs were labeled with CellTrace CFSE and were cultured for 5 to 6 days in RPMI containing about 8% human serum plus peptide pools at 0.8 to 1 ug/mL each. Unfixed proliferating CD4 T cells were sorted on a BD FACSAria as live CD56-CD19-CD16-CD3+CD4+ CFSE-low cells. Enrolled adults were healthy and were found to be seronegative for ZIKV, JEV, YFV, DENV and WNV by microneutralization screening. Samples came from a phase 1, double-blinded, randomized, placebo-controlled trial of an alum-adjuvanted Zika purified-inactivated virus (ZPIV) vaccine. Peripheral blood mononuclear cells were isolated using a standard procedure and kept frozen in liquid nitrogen until needed. Overall results and qualifications from the work: Because there were not enough samples, the peptide pools could not be deconvoluted, which meant the specific peptides behind the cross-reactive responses went unidentified. Repertoire similarity across time-points and stimulations was higher in JEV-pre-vaccinated donors than in YFV-pre-vaccinated donors, indicating more clonotypes shared between ZIKV and JEV stimulation. Samples grouped by participant and showed no similarity between individuals, suggesting that no public TCRs were detected. After ZPIV, a significant decrease in repertoire richness of CD4 T cells responding to conserved ZIKV epitopes was observed in JEV-pre-vaccinated donors. Rather than the whole vaccinated cohort, the analysis covered just a subset of trial participants, namely those who received three doses and had adequate samples. CD8 T cell responses of very low magnitude were detected against ZIKV peptide pools and were observed in only a few individuals.

The library came from 5' RACE. Before sequencing, the TCRbeta libraries were pooled in amounts proportional to the number of cells sorted for each library. Total RNA was extracted from the sorted cells with RNAzol RT, and cDNA was synthesized using an oligo(dT) primer and a template-switching oligo. The TCRbeta V-CDR3-J region was amplified by PCR between a SMARTer oligo primer and a TCRbeta constant-region primer using Kapa HiFi. Illumina adaptors and sample-specific index barcodes were added in a second PCR, with HighPrep bead cleanup and a Bioanalyzer check confirming a band of roughly 650 bp. Sequencing of the libraries was done on an Illumina MiSeq using 2x151 bp paired-end reads. The authors' pipeline ran thus. An in-house Java program demultiplexed the reads, while MiXCR assigned TCRbeta annotations and counted clonotypes. Repertoire overlap used Morisita-Horn indices from the R package vegan, with UPGMA clustering and Circos plots of recurring clonotypes. Shannon diversity and richness were normalized to the highest possible value given the input cell numbers, yielding values from 0 to 1. MUSCLE was used to align CDR3beta sequences, SeqinR to compute distances, and R to plot multidimensional scaling. Clones were called with MiXCR by TCRdb after fastp trimmed the public reads at Q25, and only in-frame beta chains were retained. Identical CDR3 protein sequences are pooled into one entry, listed with their most common genes and DNA. V and J calls and clone size were set by TCRdb, not the authors. The sample includes roughly 140 distinct CDR3 sequences, with around 3.3% observed a single time. The ten biggest clones cover roughly 45% of the sample.

V is trimmed back by 4 bases and J by 9 bases, and the junction contains 10 bases that no gene match accounts for. The CDR3 has 16 amino acids, counting the end cysteine and phenylalanine. Kept here is only the CDR3 DNA, which spans 48 bases and is read in frame from base 1. From a lookup of the germline V gene, CDR1 and CDR2 are KGHDR and SFDVKD. The starting material was antigen-activated CD4+ T cells from blood, cultured, obtained during a Zika inactivated vaccine study. The chain employs TRBV24-1 and TRBJ2-1; the central 11 bases match TRBD1. The receptor comes from an adult man who received an inactivated Zika virus vaccine. The DNA reads as follows: TGTGCCACCAGTGACCCGGACAGGGGGCAGTATAGTGAGCAGTTCTTC. This encodes CATSDPDRGQYSEQFF.